This T cell receptor (beta chain) was recorded in a study of blood T cell repertoires in COVID-19. Study in general: There were acute and convalescent COVID-19 samples, and they came from the United States, Italy and Spain. From T cells, B-cell-depleted T cells, or PBMCs came the material, which was cDNA or gDNA.

Germline V gene data show CDR1 as LNHDA and CDR2 as SQIVND (reference sequence). The length of the CDR3 is 17 residues. Deletions cut 1 base from V and 0 bases from J, with 13 bases between. In the authors' methods: Researchers report that nucleated cell counts were estimated from reference gene primer amplification. Sequenced by immunoSEQ multiplex PCR; TCRdb stores in-frame clones only, minus some. V and J calls and clone size are as listed in that table; D and trimming were resolved from the DNA. The top ten clones hold less than 8.5% of a sample with roughly 70,000 clones, about nine tenths of them seen once.

The sequenced material came from peripheral blood. The TCR originated in a human donor in a cohort sampled during active COVID-19. The J gene is TRBJ1-3, the V gene TRBV19, with D unclear. Here the CDR3 DNA reads TGTGCCAGTAGTATAGGAACGGGGAGAAGCTCTGGAAACACCATATATTTT. This codes for CASSIGTGRSSGNTIYF.